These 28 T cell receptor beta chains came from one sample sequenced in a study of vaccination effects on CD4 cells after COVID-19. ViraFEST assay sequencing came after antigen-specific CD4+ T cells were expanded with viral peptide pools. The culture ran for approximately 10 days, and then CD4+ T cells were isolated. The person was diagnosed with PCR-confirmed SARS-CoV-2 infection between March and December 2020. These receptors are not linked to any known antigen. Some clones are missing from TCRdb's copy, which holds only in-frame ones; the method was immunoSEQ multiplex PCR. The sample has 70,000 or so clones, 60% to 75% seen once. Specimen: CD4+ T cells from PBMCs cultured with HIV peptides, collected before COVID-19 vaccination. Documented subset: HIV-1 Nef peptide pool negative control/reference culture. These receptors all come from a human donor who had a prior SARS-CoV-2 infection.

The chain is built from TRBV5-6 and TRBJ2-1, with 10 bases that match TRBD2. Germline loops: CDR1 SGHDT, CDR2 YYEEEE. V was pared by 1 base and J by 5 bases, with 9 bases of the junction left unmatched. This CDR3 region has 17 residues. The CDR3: CASSLPDFLAGDNEQFF. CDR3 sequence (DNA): TGTGCCAGCAGCTTGCCCGACTTCCTAGCGGGGGACAATGAGCAGTTCTTC.

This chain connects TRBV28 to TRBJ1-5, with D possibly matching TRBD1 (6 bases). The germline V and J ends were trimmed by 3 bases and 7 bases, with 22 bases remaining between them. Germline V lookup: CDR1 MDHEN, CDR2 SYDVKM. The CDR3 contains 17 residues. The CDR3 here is CASSFRGRGVQFQPQHF. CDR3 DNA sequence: TGTGCCAGCAGTTTTCGGGGGCGGGGGGTTCAGTTCCAGCCCCAGCATTTT.

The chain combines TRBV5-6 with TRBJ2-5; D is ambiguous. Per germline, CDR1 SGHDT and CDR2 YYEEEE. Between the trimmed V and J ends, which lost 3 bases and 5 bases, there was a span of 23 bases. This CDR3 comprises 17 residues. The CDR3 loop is CASSSVGLLGARETQYF. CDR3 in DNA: TGTGCCAGCAGCTCGGTGGGTCTTTTGGGTGCTCGGGAGACCCAGTACTTC.

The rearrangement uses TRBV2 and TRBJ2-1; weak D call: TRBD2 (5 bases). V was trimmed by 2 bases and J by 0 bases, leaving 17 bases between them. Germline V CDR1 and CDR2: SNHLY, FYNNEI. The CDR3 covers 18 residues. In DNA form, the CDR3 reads TGTGCCAGCAGTGAATTGTTTAGCGTCGCCGACTCCTACAATGAGCAGTTCTTC. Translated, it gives CASSELFSVADSYNEQFF.

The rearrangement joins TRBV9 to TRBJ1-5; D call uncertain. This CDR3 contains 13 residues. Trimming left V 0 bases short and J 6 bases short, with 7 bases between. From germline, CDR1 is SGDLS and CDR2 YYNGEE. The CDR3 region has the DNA TGTGCCAGCAGCGTAGGAGAGGGTCAGCCCCAGCATTTT. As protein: CASSVGEGQPQHF.

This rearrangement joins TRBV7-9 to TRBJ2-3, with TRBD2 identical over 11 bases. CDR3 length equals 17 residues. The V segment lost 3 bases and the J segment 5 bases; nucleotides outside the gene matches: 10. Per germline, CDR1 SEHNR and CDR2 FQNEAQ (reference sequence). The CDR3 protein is CASSFLSGRAFEDTQYF. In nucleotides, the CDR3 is TGTGCCAGCAGCTTCCTTAGCGGGAGGGCCTTTGAAGATACGCAGTATTTT.

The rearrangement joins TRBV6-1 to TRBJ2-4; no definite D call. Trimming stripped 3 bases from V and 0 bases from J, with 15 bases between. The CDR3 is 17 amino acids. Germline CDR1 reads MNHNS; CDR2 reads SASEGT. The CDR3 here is CASSEEWVGRAKNIQYF. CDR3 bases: TGTGCCAGCAGTGAGGAGTGGGTCGGTCGAGCCAAAAACATTCAGTACTTC.

CDR3: CASSPKWETQYF. The CDR3 DNA reads as TGTGCCAGCAGCCCAAAGTGGGAGACCCAGTACTTC. The chain combines TRBV7-8 with TRBJ2-5; D gene unclear. V gave up 5 bases and J gave up 5 bases, with 9 bases separating them. Germline assignment: CDR1 SGHVS and CDR2 FQNEAQ. The CDR3 totals 12 residues.

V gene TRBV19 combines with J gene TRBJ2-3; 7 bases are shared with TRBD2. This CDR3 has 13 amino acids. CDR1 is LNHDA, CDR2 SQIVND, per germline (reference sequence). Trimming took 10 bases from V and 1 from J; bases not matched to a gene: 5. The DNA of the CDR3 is TGTGCCACCGCGGGAGAAGGCACAGATACGCAGTATTTT. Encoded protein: CATAGEGTDTQYF.

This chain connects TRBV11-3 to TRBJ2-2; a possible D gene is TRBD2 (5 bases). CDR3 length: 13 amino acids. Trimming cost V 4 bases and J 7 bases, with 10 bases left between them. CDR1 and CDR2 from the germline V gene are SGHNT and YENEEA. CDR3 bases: TGTGCCAGCAGCTCCACGGGGTACGGGGAGCTGTTTTTT. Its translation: CASSSTGYGELFF.

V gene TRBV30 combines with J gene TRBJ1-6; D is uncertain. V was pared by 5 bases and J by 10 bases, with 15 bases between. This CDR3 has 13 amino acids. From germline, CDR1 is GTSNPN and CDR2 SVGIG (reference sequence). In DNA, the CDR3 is TGTGCCTGGGGACGGACGTTAGTGTCACCCCTCCACTTT. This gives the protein CAWGRTLVSPLHF.

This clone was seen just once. CDR3 in amino acids: CASSPFTGDRSQPQHF. The CDR3 nucleotides are TGTGCCAGTAGCCCGTTCACAGGGGACAGGAGTCAGCCCCAGCATTTT. The chain carries TRBV19 and TRBJ1-5; 8 bases align to TRBD1. V gave up 6 bases and J gave up 6 bases; unmatched junction bases: 13. Germline CDR1 reads LNHDA; CDR2 reads SQIVND (reference sequence). The CDR3 contains 16 residues.

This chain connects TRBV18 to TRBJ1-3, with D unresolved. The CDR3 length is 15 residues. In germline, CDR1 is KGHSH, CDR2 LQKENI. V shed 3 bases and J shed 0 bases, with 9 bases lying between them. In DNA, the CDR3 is TGTGCCAGCTCACCTACTCAGGTCTCTGGAAACACCATATATTTT. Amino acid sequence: CASSPTQVSGNTIYF.

CDR3 in amino acids: CATGGASGGLKYNEQFF. Written as DNA, the CDR3 is TGTGCGACGGGCGGGGCTAGCGGGGGGCTAAAATACAATGAGCAGTTCTTC. V is TRBV15 and J is TRBJ2-1; 11 positions match TRBD2. CDR1 LNHNV and CDR2 YYDKDF come from the germline V gene (reference sequence). CDR3 length: 17 amino acids. Complete variable domain (other parts from reference TRBV15 and TRBJ2-1): DAMVIQNPRYQVTQFGKPVTLSCSQTLNHNVMYWYQQKSSQAPKLLFHYYDKDFNNEADTPDNFQSRRPNTSFCFLDIRSPGLGDTAMYLCATGGASGGLKYNEQFFGPGTRLTVL.

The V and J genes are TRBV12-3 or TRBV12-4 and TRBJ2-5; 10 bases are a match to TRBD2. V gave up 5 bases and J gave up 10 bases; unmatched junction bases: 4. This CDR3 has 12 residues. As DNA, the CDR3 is TGTGCCAGCAGTCCCGGGACTAGCGACCAGTACTTC. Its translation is CASSPGTSDQYF.

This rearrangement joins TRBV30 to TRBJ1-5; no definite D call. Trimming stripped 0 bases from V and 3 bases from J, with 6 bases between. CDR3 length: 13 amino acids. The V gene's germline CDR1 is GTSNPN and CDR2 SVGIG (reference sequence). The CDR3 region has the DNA TGTGCCTGGAGTGTAGACGACAATCAGCCCCAGCATTTT. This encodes CAWSVDDNQPQHF. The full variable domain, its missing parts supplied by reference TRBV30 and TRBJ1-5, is SQTIHQWPATLVQPVGSPLSLECTVEGTSNPNLYWYRQAAGRGLQLLFYSVGIGQISSEVPQNLSASRPQDRQFILSSKKLLLSDSGFYLCAWSVDDNQPQHFGDGTRLSIL.

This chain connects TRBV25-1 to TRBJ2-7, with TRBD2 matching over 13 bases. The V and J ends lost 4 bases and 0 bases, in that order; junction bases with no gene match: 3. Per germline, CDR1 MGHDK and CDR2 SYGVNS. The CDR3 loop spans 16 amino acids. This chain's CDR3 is CASSGWTSGSSYEQYF. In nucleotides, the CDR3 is TGTGCCAGCAGTGGGTGGACTAGCGGGAGCTCCTACGAGCAGTACTTC.

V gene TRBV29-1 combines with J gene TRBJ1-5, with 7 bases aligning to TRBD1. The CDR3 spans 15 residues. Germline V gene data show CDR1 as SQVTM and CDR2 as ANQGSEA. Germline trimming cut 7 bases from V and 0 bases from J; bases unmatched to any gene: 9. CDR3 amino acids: CSAGDRVTSNQPQHF. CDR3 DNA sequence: TGCAGCGCGGGGGACAGAGTGACTAGCAATCAGCCCCAGCATTTT. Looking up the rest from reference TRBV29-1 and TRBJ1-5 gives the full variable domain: SAVISQKPSRDICQRGTSLTIQCQVDSQVTMMFWYRQQPGQSLTLIATANQGSEATYESGFVIDKFPISRPNLTFSTLTVSNMSPEDSSIYLCSAGDRVTSNQPQHFGDGTRLSIL.

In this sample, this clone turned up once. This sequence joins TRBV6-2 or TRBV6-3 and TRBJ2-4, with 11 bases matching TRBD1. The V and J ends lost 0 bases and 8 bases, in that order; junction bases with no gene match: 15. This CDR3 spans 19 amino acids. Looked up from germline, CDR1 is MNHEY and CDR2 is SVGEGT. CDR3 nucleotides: TGTGCCAGCAGTTACTCGGGACAGGGGGAAGCGGGCCGCGGGGACATTCAGTACTTC. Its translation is CASSYSGQGEAGRGDIQYF.

DNA of the CDR3: TGTGCCAGCAGTTCGATCGGACCGGGAGGTTATGGCTACACCTTC. Its translation is CASSSIGPGGYGYTF. The genes are TRBV6-5 and TRBJ1-2; D is unresolved. Trimming removed 4 bases from V and 5 bases from J, with 17 bases in between. Per the germline V gene, CDR1 is MNHEY and CDR2 is SVGAGI. The CDR3 spans 15 residues.

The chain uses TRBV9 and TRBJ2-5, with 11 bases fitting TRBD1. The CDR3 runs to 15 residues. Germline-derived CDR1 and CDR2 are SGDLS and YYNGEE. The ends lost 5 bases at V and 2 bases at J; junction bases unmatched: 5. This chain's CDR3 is CASSADRGHQETQYF. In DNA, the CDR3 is TGTGCCAGCAGTGCGGACAGGGGGCATCAAGAGACCCAGTACTTC.

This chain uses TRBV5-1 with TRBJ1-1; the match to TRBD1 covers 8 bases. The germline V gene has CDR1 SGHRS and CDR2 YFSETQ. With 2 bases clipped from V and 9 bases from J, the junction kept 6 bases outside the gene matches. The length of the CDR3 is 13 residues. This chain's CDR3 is CASSFGTGGKAFF. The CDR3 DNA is TGCGCCAGCAGCTTCGGGACAGGAGGGAAAGCTTTCTTT.

CDR3 loop: CASSAGLMKNTEAFF. The CDR3 DNA sequence: TGTGCCAGCAGCGCCGGGCTGATGAAGAACACTGAAGCTTTCTTT. The chain links TRBV9 to TRBJ1-1; D not resolved. The CDR3 consists of 15 residues. Per the germline V gene, CDR1 is SGDLS and CDR2 is YYNGEE. V was shortened by 3 bases and J by 1 base, with 13 bases between the two germline ends. Drawing the rest from reference TRBV9 and TRBJ1-1, the complete variable domain is DSGVTQTPKHLITATGQRVTLRCSPRSGDLSVYWYQQSLDQGLQFLIQYYNGEERAKGNILERFSAQQFPDLHSELNLSSLELGDSALYFCASSAGLMKNTEAFFGQGTRLTVV.

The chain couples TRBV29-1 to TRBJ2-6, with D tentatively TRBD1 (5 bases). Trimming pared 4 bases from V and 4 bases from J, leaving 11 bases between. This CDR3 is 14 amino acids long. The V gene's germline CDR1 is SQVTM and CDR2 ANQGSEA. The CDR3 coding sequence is TGCAGCGTTGGGGCAGGGCCCGGGGCCAACGTCCTGACTTTC. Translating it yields CSVGAGPGANVLTF.

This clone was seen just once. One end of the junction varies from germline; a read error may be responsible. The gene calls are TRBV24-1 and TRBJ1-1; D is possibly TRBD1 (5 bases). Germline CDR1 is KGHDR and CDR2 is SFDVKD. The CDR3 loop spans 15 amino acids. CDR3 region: CATSDSAGMNPEAFF. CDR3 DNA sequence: TGTGCCACCAGTGATTCCGCAGGGATGAACCCTGAAGCTTTCTTT.

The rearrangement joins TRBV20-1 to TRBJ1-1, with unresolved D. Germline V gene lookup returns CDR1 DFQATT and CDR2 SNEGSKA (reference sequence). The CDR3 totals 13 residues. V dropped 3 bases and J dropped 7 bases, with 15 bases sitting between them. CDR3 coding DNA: TGCAGTGCTAGTTCCGGAGGTGGTGGTGAAGCTTTCTTT. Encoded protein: CSASSGGGGEAFF.

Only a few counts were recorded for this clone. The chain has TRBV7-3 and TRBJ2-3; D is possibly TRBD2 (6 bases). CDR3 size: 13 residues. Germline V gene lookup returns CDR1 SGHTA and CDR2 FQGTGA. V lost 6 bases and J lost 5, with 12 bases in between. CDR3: CASSQTSVDTQYF. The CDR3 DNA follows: TGTGCCAGCAGTCAGACTAGTGTAGATACGCAGTATTTT.

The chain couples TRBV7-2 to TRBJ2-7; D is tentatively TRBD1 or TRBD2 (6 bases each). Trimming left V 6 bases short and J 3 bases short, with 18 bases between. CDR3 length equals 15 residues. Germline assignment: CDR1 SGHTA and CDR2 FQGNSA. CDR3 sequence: CASRGSPGAGYEQYF. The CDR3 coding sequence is TGTGCCAGCAGGGGATCCCCGGGGGCTGGCTACGAGCAGTACTTC.